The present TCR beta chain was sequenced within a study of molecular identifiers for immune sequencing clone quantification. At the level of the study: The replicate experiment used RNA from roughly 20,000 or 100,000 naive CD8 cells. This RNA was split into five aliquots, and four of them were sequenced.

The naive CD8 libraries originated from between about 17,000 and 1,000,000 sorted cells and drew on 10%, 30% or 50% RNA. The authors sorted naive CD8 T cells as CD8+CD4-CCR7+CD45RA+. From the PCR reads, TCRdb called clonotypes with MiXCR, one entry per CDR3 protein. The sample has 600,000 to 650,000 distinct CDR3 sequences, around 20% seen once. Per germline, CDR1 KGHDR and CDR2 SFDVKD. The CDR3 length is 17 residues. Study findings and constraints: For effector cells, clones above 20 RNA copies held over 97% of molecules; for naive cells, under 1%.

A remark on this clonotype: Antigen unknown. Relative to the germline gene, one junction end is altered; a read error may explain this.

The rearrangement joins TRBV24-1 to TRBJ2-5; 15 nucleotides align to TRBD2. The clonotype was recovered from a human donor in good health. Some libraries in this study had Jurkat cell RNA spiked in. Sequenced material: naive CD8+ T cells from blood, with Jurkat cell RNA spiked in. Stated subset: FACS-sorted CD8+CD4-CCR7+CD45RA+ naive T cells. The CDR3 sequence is CAASDYRTSGGVETQYF. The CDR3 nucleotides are TGTGCCGCCAGTGATTACCGGACTAGCGGGGGGGTAGAGACCCAGTACTTC.